This T cell receptor beta chain was profiled in a study of cytomegalovirus exposure and HLA in healthy donors. The overall study: Some 80 million unique TCR sequences came from HLA-typed donors in an early release. Regarding the study as a whole: Previous analysis showed most TCR beta V segments were productive about 87% or about 30% of the time. Later examination showed HLA-associated TCR beta chains had greater clonal expansion than equally common others.

J gave up 6 bases and V 2 bases, and 2 bases lay outside the gene matches. Germline values: CDR1 WNHNN, CDR2 SYGVQD (reference sequence). This CDR3 is built from 14 residues. A note on this clone: Its antigen remains unidentified.

PCR employed 60 Vbeta and 13 Jbeta primers. Sequenced by immunoSEQ multiplex PCR; TCRdb stores in-frame clones only, minus some. The sample lists roughly 61,000 clones; more than 70% were seen once. V is TRBV10-1 and J is TRBJ2-1; 9 bases fit TRBD2. Sequenced: PBMCs. The source of this sequence is a man aged 30 to 39 in good health and CMV-seropositive. CDR3: CASSEAGGGNEQFF. The CDR3 DNA reads as TGCGCCAGCAGTGAGGCGGGAGGGGGCAATGAGCAGTTCTTC.